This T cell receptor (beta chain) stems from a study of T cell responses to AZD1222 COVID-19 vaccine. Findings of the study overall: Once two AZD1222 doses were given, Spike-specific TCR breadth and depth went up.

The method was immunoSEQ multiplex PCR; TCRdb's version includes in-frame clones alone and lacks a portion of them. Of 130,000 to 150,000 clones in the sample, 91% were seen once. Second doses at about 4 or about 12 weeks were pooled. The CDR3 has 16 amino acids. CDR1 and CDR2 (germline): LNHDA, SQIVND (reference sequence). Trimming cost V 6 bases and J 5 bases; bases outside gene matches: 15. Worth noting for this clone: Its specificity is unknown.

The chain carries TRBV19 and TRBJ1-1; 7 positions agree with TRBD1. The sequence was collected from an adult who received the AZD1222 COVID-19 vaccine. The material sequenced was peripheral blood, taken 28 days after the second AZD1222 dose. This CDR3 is CASSTDSTQGWTEAFF. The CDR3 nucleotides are TGTGCCAGTAGCACCGATTCGACACAGGGGTGGACTGAAGCTTTCTTT.